This T cell receptor beta chain was captured by sequencing in a study of blood T cell repertoires in COVID-19. Turning to the study itself: Italy, Spain and the United States were the sources of the convalescent and acute COVID-19 samples. T cells, B-cell-depleted T cells, or PBMCs provided the cDNA or gDNA that served as material.

Authors' methods: Amplified reference gene primers provided the basis for estimating nucleated cell counts. Using immunoSEQ multiplex PCR, the repertoire was profiled, and TCRdb retains in-frame clones only, with some absent. V, J and clone size are taken as reported in that table, and D and trimming were inferred from the DNA itself. The data contain about 380,000 clones, 85% of them singletons. Trimming stripped 3 bases from V and 1 base from J, with 3 bases between. Germline CDR1 LGHNA, CDR2 YNFKEQ. The CDR3 totals 12 residues. This chain connects TRBV4-2 to TRBJ1-1, with no clear D. The sequencing input was peripheral blood. The TCR originated in a woman younger than 35 with acute or convalescent COVID-19. The CDR3 DNA reads as TGTGCCAGCAGCCACCGGAACACTGAAGCTTTCTTT. Translating it yields CASSHRNTEAFF.